The 8 T cell receptor beta chains given below trace back to one sample, sequenced in a study of T cells in Graves' hyperthyroidism and ophthalmopathy. Using RNA transcripts as the source, TCR beta CDR3 regions were amplified. When the TCR CDR3 underwent first-round RT-PCR, the HTBI primer set was used. TCRdb independently ran MiXCR on the multiplex PCR reads; one entry per CDR3 protein. The profile shows 550,000 to 850,000 distinct CDR3 sequences, around 19% of them singletons. Material for sequencing was blood. The receptors come from a woman aged 45-65 years with Graves' hyperthyroidism that later progressed to Graves' ophthalmopathy.

This clonotype was seen ten or more times. The CDR3 spells CASSLSIGGFGANVLTF. CDR3 in DNA: TGTGCCAGCAGCTTGAGTATCGGGGGCTTTGGGGCCAACGTCCTGACTTTC. V and J are TRBV7-6 and TRBJ2-6, with D perhaps assigned TRBD1 or TRBD2 (6 bases each). This CDR3 contains 17 residues. The ends were cut back, 3 bases at V and 3 bases at J, with 15 bases in the middle. Germline assignment: CDR1 SGHVS and CDR2 FNYEAQ.

There are many counts of this clonotype. The V and J genes are TRBV2 and TRBJ2-7; D unresolved. The length of the CDR3 is 15 residues. V lost 1 base and J lost 0, with 10 bases in between. Germline CDR1 SNHLY, CDR2 FYNNEI. The CDR3 bases are TGTGCCAGCAGTGAAGGAGTCCCCATCTCCTACGAGCAGTACTTC. Its protein is CASSEGVPISYEQYF.

This clonotype has more than one count but fewer than ten. The chain links TRBV29-1 to TRBJ1-1; D possibly corresponds to TRBD1 (6 bases). Germline CDR1 and CDR2: SQVTM and ANQGSEA. CDR3 length: 15 amino acids. Trimming removed 7 bases from V and 0 bases from J, with 18 bases in between. The CDR3 sequence: CSASRDKNMNTEAFF. The CDR3 nucleotides are TGCAGCGCATCCCGGGACAAGAACATGAACACTGAAGCTTTCTTT.

This clonotype has only a few counts. The V call is TRBV6-2 or TRBV6-3, the J call TRBJ2-1; D ambiguous. CDR1 and CDR2 from the germline V gene are MNHEY and SVGEGT. The germline V and J ends were trimmed by 6 bases and 5 bases, with 11 bases remaining between them. CDR3 length equals 13 residues. As DNA, the CDR3 is TGTGCCAGCAGCCCATCACAACACAATGAGCAGTTCTTC. Translated, it gives CASSPSQHNEQFF.

There are many counts of this clonotype. This chain uses TRBV7-6 with TRBJ2-7; perhaps TRBD1 as D (5 bases). Germline lookup yields CDR1 SGHVS and CDR2 FNYEAQ. The germline V and J ends were trimmed by 1 base and 2 bases, with 18 bases remaining between them. The CDR3 sequence is 17 residues long. CDR3 DNA sequence: TGTGCCAGCAGCTTAGAGGGGAACGGAGCAGTAGCCTACGAGCAGTACTTC. As protein: CASSLEGNGAVAYEQYF.

This clonotype was counted a few times. This sequence joins TRBV29-1 and TRBJ1-2; weak D call: TRBD1 (6 bases). Germline lookup yields CDR1 SQVTM and CDR2 ANQGSEA. Trimming pared 3 bases from V and 4 bases from J, leaving 9 bases between. CDR3 length equals 12 residues. CDR3 sequence: CSVEDRGYGYTF. In DNA, the CDR3 is TGCAGCGTTGAGGACAGAGGCTATGGCTACACCTTC. Full variable domain (outside the CDR3, taken from reference TRBV29-1 and TRBJ1-2): SAVISQKPSRDICQRGTSLTIQCQVDSQVTMMFWYRQQPGQSLTLIATANQGSEATYESGFVIDKFPISRPNLTFSTLTVSNMSPEDSSIYLCSVEDRGYGYTFGSGTRLTVV.

This clonotype has just a few counts. The chain combines TRBV3-1 with TRBJ1-2, with D perhaps matching TRBD1 (5 bases). CDR1 and CDR2 from the germline V gene are LGHDT and YNNKEL (reference sequence). This CDR3 has 15 residues. The V end lost 3 bases, the J end lost 8 bases, and 19 bases lay between the germline ends. CDR3 DNA: TGTGCCAGCAGCCATGGACCTGGGGGAGGGATCGGCTACACCTTC. It specifies CASSHGPGGGIGYTF.

This rearrangement joins TRBV29-1 to TRBJ1-1; D is undetermined. The CDR3 length is 12 residues. Per the germline V gene, CDR1 is SQVTM and CDR2 is ANQGSEA. V shed 2 bases and J shed 4 bases, with 8 bases lying between them. CDR3 bases: TGCAGCGTTGAAAACTTGGTCACTGAAGCTTTCTTT. It yields the protein CSVENLVTEAFF. Full variable domain (missing parts from reference TRBV29-1 and TRBJ1-1): SAVISQKPSRDICQRGTSLTIQCQVDSQVTMMFWYRQQPGQSLTLIATANQGSEATYESGFVIDKFPISRPNLTFSTLTVSNMSPEDSSIYLCSVENLVTEAFFGQGTRLTVV.